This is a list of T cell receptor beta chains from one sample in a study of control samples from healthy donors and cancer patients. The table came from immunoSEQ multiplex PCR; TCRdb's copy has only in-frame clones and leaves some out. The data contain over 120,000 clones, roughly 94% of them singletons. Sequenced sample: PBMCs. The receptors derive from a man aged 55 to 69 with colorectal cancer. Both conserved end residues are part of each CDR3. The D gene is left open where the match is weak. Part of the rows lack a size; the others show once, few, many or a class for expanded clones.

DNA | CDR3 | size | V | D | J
TGTGCCAGCAGTGCAGGGACCCTCATGAACACTGAAGCTTTCTTT | CASSAGTLMNTEAFF | - | TRBV27 | - | TRBJ1-1
TGTGCCAGCAGCTTAGAAGGGGGGGGCAGCACAGATACGCAGTATTTT | CASSLEGGGSTDTQYF | - | TRBV7-8 | - | TRBJ2-3
TGTGCCACCAGCAGAGGGGGTCTGGGCTTAGCCAAAAACATTCAGTACTTC | CATSRGGLGLAKNIQYF | - | TRBV15 | - | TRBJ2-4
TGTGCCAGTACACCGAGGCCAATGGACTACGAGCAGTACTTC | CASTPRPMDYEQYF | - | TRBV19 | - | TRBJ2-7
TGCAGCGTAACACCGAACACCGGGGAGCTGTTTTTT | CSVTPNTGELFF | - | TRBV29-1 | - | TRBJ2-2
TGCGCCAGCAGCCCCGCAGGGGCGACCACTGAAGCTTTCTTT | CASSPAGATTEAFF | - | TRBV4-1 | - | TRBJ1-1
TGTGCCAGCAGCGTAGCCCAGGGAGAGACCCAGTACTTC | CASSVAQGETQYF | - | TRBV9 | - | TRBJ2-5
TGTGCCATCGGCCCGGGGGGAAACACTGAAGCTTTCTTT | CAIGPGGNTEAFF | - | TRBV10-3 | - | TRBJ1-1
TGCGCCAGCAGCCAAGAACGTAGTTCACCCCTCCACTTT | CASSQERSSPLHF | - | TRBV4-1 | - | TRBJ1-6
TGTGCCACCGAGGGACAGGGTTCCTACGAGCAGTACTTC | CATEGQGSYEQYF | once | TRBV10-3 | TRBD1 | TRBJ2-7
TGTGCCACCAGCAGAGATTGGCGGGCCCCCAGCGACATTCAGTACTTC | CATSRDWRAPSDIQYF | - | TRBV15 | - | TRBJ2-4
TGTGCCAGCAGCGTAGAGGCAGGGGGCTTTAATTCACCCCTCCACTTT | CASSVEAGGFNSPLHF | - | TRBV9 | TRBD1 | TRBJ1-6
TGTGCCAGCAGCCAAGGGACAGAAGAGAACACTGAAGCTTTCTTT | CASSQGTEENTEAFF | once | TRBV5-4 | TRBD1 | TRBJ1-1
TGTGCCAGCAGTTTATCGAGCATGGACGGCTACACCTTC | CASSLSSMDGYTF | - | TRBV27 | - | TRBJ1-2
TGTGCCTGGAGTATGACAGGGGATCAGCCCCAGCATTTT | CAWSMTGDQPQHF | once | TRBV30 | TRBD1 | TRBJ1-5
TGTGCCACCAGTGATCCCGTGACAGGACCCAATCAGCCCCAGCATTTT | CATSDPVTGPNQPQHF | once | TRBV24-1 | - | TRBJ1-5
TGTGCCAGCTCATCCAAGACTAGCGGGTCATATGAGCAGTTCTTC | CASSSKTSGSYEQFF | - | TRBV18 | TRBD2 | TRBJ2-1
TGTGCCAGCAGCCCGGACGGCTACGAGCAGTACTTC | CASSPDGYEQYF | - | TRBV14 | - | TRBJ2-7
TGCGCCAGCAGTCAGGGGGGGGCCCATCAGCCCCAGCATTTT | CASSQGGAHQPQHF | - | TRBV5-1 | TRBD1 | TRBJ1-5
TGTGCCAGCAGTTACTCCAGACTTTCGGGTTCACCCCTCCACTTT | CASSYSRLSGSPLHF | - | TRBV6-5 | - | TRBJ1-6
TGTGCCAGCAGTTACGGTGGACAGGGAGGCGAAAAACTGTTTTTT | CASSYGGQGGEKLFF | - | TRBV6-2/TRBV6-3 | TRBD1 | TRBJ1-4
TGTGCCAGCAGCCAAGCCTCTGACATTTATAACTATGGCTACACCTTC | CASSQASDIYNYGYTF | - | TRBV4-2 | - | TRBJ1-2
TGTGCCAGCAGTTTATCTTTGGGACAGGGTAATGGCTACACCTTC | CASSLSLGQGNGYTF | - | TRBV28 | TRBD1 | TRBJ1-2
TGTGCCAGCAGTGAAGGGTTAGGGAGCACCGGGGAGCTGTTTTTT | CASSEGLGSTGELFF | - | TRBV2 | - | TRBJ2-2
TGTGCCAGCAGTTACGGGCAGGGCCCCTACGAGCAGTACTTC | CASSYGQGPYEQYF | - | TRBV6-5 | - | TRBJ2-7
TGTGCCAGTACGGGGCAGGGGGCCACTGAAGCTTTCTTT | CASTGQGATEAFF | once | TRBV19 | TRBD1 | TRBJ1-1
TGTGCCAGCAGGGACACAGGGACGGTACAAGAGACCCAGTACTTC | CASRDTGTVQETQYF | - | TRBV7-9 | - | TRBJ2-5
TGCGCCAGCAGCCAAGAAGGACTGCCCTCCTACGAGCAGTACTTC | CASSQEGLPSYEQYF | - | TRBV4-3 | - | TRBJ2-7
TGTGCCATCAGTGCCGGCAGGGGAGAGGGTTATGGCTACACCTTC | CAISAGRGEGYGYTF | - | TRBV10-3 | - | TRBJ1-2
TGTGCCAGTAATTCCGCCACCGGGGAGCTGTTTTTT | CASNSATGELFF | few | TRBV19 | - | TRBJ2-2
TGTGCCAGTAGGAGGGGACAGGGAATTAACTATGGCTACACCTTC | CASRRGQGINYGYTF | - | TRBV19 | TRBD1 | TRBJ1-2
TGTGCCAGCAGCCCTTTGAGGGACTGGCCTAGCACAGATACGCAGTATTTT | CASSPLRDWPSTDTQYF | - | TRBV3-1/TRBV3-2 | - | TRBJ2-3
TGCAGCGTTAGACAGGGGACAAGGGAGCAGTACTTC | CSVRQGTREQYF | few | TRBV29-1 | TRBD1 | TRBJ2-7
TGTGCCAGCAGTTCCATCTACGAGCAGTACTTC | CASSSIYEQYF | - | TRBV6-5 | - | TRBJ2-7
TGTGCCAGCTCTCCCCCTCAAGCGGGGGGCCAAGAGACCCAGTACTTC | CASSPPQAGGQETQYF | - | TRBV21-1 | - | TRBJ2-5
TGTGCCAGCAGCCTAGCCGGGACACCGAACACTGAAGCTTTCTTT | CASSLAGTPNTEAFF | - | TRBV7-2 | - | TRBJ1-1
TGTGCCAGCAGCTCATCAGCGGGGGGGCCGACTGAGCAGTTCTTC | CASSSSAGGPTEQFF | - | TRBV7-2 | TRBD2 | TRBJ2-1
TGTGCCAGTAGTATAAGTGCAGGGTACGAGCAGTACTTC | CASSISAGYEQYF | - | TRBV19 | - | TRBJ2-7
TGTGCCAGCAGTTACCGGGGCAGCTCCTACGAGCAGTACTTC | CASSYRGSSYEQYF | - | TRBV6-5 | - | TRBJ2-7
TGCGCCAGCAGCTTGGTGTCAGATACCCAGTATGATGGCTACACCTTC | CASSLVSDTQYDGYTF | - | TRBV5-1 | - | TRBJ1-2
TGTGCCAGCAGCTTAGGTGCTGGCTCCTTCACAGATACGCAGTATTTT | CASSLGAGSFTDTQYF | - | TRBV7-9 | - | TRBJ2-3
TGCGCCAGCAGCCCCACAGGGGGGCTCACAGATACGCAGTATTTT | CASSPTGGLTDTQYF | - | TRBV4-1 | TRBD1 | TRBJ2-3
TGCAGCGTTGACCGCCACAACTATGGCTACACCTTC | CSVDRHNYGYTF | - | TRBV29-1 | - | TRBJ1-2
TGTGCCAGCAGTGCAGGGATAGATACGCAGTATTTT | CASSAGIDTQYF | - | TRBV12-3/TRBV12-4 | - | TRBJ2-3
TGTGCCACCAGTGATCCAGGGCCAGATACGCAGTATTTT | CATSDPGPDTQYF | - | TRBV24-1 | - | TRBJ2-3